These T cell receptor beta chains were read from a single sample in a study of CD8 T cells in ankylosing spondylitis. TCRdb recomputed calls from the 5' RACE reads with MiXCR, one row per CDR3 protein. The sample has just over 150,000 distinct CDR3 sequences; around 19% are singletons. Material: blood, either unsorted or a sorted T cell fraction (not recorded which). Every receptor here comes from a male donor with ankylosing spondylitis or in good health (not recorded which). Both conserved end residues are part of each CDR3. Each record gives: clone size, D gene, J gene, V gene, CDR3 DNA, CDR3 protein. D genes are given only for firm matches. For some rows the clone size is stated as once, few or many, or as a class when expanded; others skip it.

abundance: few; d_gene: TRBD2; j_gene: TRBJ2-4; v_gene: TRBV5-1; CDR3nt: TGCGCCAGCAGCTTTGAACTAGCGGGACTAAACATTCAGTACTTC; CDR3aa: CASSFELAGLNIQYF
abundance: .; d_gene: TRBD1; j_gene: TRBJ1-2; v_gene: TRBV5-1; CDR3nt: TGCGCCAGCAGTTGGAACCAGGGGGTTGAAACCTATGCCTACACCTTC; CDR3aa: CASSWNQGVETYAYTF
abundance: many; d_gene: .; j_gene: TRBJ2-2; v_gene: TRBV5-1; CDR3nt: TGCGCCAGCAGCTACCCGACCCCCGGGGAGCTGTTTTTT; CDR3aa: CASSYPTPGELFF
abundance: many; d_gene: .; j_gene: TRBJ1-1; v_gene: TRBV2; CDR3nt: TGTGCCAGCAGTGGACTCGGGGATCTTGAAGCTTTCTTT; CDR3aa: CASSGLGDLEAFF
abundance: .; d_gene: TRBD2; j_gene: TRBJ2-1; v_gene: TRBV20-1; CDR3nt: TGCAGTGCTAGACCGGGACTAGCGGGGGGAAATCATGAGCAGTTCTTC; CDR3aa: CSARPGLAGGNHEQFF
abundance: many; d_gene: .; j_gene: TRBJ2-5; v_gene: TRBV20-1; CDR3nt: TGCAGTGCTAGAGATACGGCTTACCAAGAGACCCAGTACTTC; CDR3aa: CSARDTAYQETQYF
abundance: .; d_gene: .; j_gene: TRBJ1-5; v_gene: TRBV6-5; CDR3nt: TGTGCCAGCAGTTACTCTGGGGGACCCAATCAGCCCCAGCATTTT; CDR3aa: CASSYSGGPNQPQHF
abundance: .; d_gene: TRBD2; j_gene: TRBJ2-3; v_gene: TRBV28; CDR3nt: TGTGCCAGCAGCCAAACCCCGGGACTAGGATATACGCAGTATTTT; CDR3aa: CASSQTPGLGYTQYF
abundance: .; d_gene: TRBD1; j_gene: TRBJ2-1; v_gene: TRBV24-1; CDR3nt: TGTGCCACCAGTGCCGTTGGGACAGCCCCTTACAATGAGCAGTTCTTC; CDR3aa: CATSAVGTAPYNEQFF
abundance: .; d_gene: TRBD2; j_gene: TRBJ2-2; v_gene: TRBV20-1; CDR3nt: TGCAGTGCTAGTGGCGGGAGACCCACCGGGGAGCTGTTTTTT; CDR3aa: CSASGGRPTGELFF
abundance: .; d_gene: TRBD1; j_gene: TRBJ1-3; v_gene: TRBV15; CDR3nt: TGTGCCACCAGCGACAGGGGAAGTGGAAACACCATATATTTT; CDR3aa: CATSDRGSGNTIYF
abundance: .; d_gene: TRBD1; j_gene: TRBJ2-7; v_gene: TRBV12-3/TRBV12-4; CDR3nt: TGTGCCAGCAGTCTCGACAGGGAATTGGAGCAGTACTTC; CDR3aa: CASSLDRELEQYF
abundance: few; d_gene: TRBD2; j_gene: TRBJ2-1; v_gene: TRBV20-1; CDR3nt: TGCAGTGCTAGTTCTCTAGCGGGAGGGAGTGAGCAGTTCTTC; CDR3aa: CSASSLAGGSEQFF
abundance: many; d_gene: TRBD2; j_gene: TRBJ2-7; v_gene: TRBV20-1; CDR3nt: TGCAGTGCCCCGAGTAGCGGGATCTCCTACGAGCAGTACTTC; CDR3aa: CSAPSSGISYEQYF
abundance: few; d_gene: TRBD1; j_gene: TRBJ2-3; v_gene: TRBV6-1; CDR3nt: TGTGCCACCGCACCGCGGGACAGGGTGACAGATACGCAGTATTTT; CDR3aa: CATAPRDRVTDTQYF
abundance: many; d_gene: .; j_gene: TRBJ1-4; v_gene: TRBV5-1; CDR3nt: TGCGCCAGCAGCTCTCAGGGGATGGAAGAAAAACTGTTTTTT; CDR3aa: CASSSQGMEEKLFF
abundance: .; d_gene: .; j_gene: TRBJ1-4; v_gene: TRBV11-2; CDR3nt: TGTGCCAGCAGCCGTGGGACGGTAACTAATGAAAAACTGTTTTTT; CDR3aa: CASSRGTVTNEKLFF
abundance: many; d_gene: .; j_gene: TRBJ1-6; v_gene: TRBV6-1; CDR3nt: TGTGCCACCCTGAAAACTGGGGGAGAGCCATATTCACCCCTCCACTTT; CDR3aa: CATLKTGGEPYSPLHF
abundance: many; d_gene: .; j_gene: TRBJ2-1; v_gene: TRBV18; CDR3nt: TGTGCCAGCGACCAGTCCGGGGATGAGCAGTTCTTC; CDR3aa: CASDQSGDEQFF
abundance: .; d_gene: .; j_gene: TRBJ1-5; v_gene: TRBV10-3; CDR3nt: TGTGCCATCAGGGACGGGGGCCCTTCGCCTAGCAATCAGCCCCAGCATTTT; CDR3aa: CAIRDGGPSPSNQPQHF
abundance: many; d_gene: .; j_gene: TRBJ2-1; v_gene: TRBV5-1; CDR3nt: TGCGCCAGCAGCTTGGAGGGACTGATCTACAATGAGCAGTTCTTC; CDR3aa: CASSLEGLIYNEQFF
abundance: .; d_gene: TRBD1; j_gene: TRBJ1-1; v_gene: TRBV20-1; CDR3nt: TGCAGTGCTCAAGAGACAGGGCCGAACACTGAAGCTTCCTTT; CDR3aa: CSAQETGPNTEASF
abundance: .; d_gene: .; j_gene: TRBJ1-3; v_gene: TRBV3-1; CDR3nt: TGTGCCTGCAGCCAACGGACGGCGCCTGGAAACACCATATATTTT; CDR3aa: CACSQRTAPGNTIYF
abundance: few; d_gene: TRBD1; j_gene: TRBJ2-1; v_gene: TRBV24-1; CDR3nt: TGTGCCACCAGTGATACCACCCGGACAGGGGGCAGAGATGAGCAGTTCTTC; CDR3aa: CATSDTTRTGGRDEQFF
abundance: many; d_gene: .; j_gene: TRBJ1-1; v_gene: TRBV9; CDR3nt: TGTGCCAGCAGCTCGGGCCCGAACACTGAAGCTTTCTTT; CDR3aa: CASSSGPNTEAFF
abundance: .; d_gene: TRBD1; j_gene: TRBJ1-1; v_gene: TRBV29-1; CDR3nt: TGCAGCGTCGACAGGGCCATGAACACTGAAGCTTTCTTT; CDR3aa: CSVDRAMNTEAFF
abundance: few; d_gene: .; j_gene: TRBJ1-2; v_gene: TRBV12-3/TRBV12-4; CDR3nt: TGTGCCAGCAGTTTTGTGGGGGATAACTATGGCTACACCTTC; CDR3aa: CASSFVGDNYGYTF
abundance: .; d_gene: TRBD2; j_gene: TRBJ2-2; v_gene: TRBV3-1; CDR3nt: TGTGCCAGCAGTCCTAGCGGGAGAAACACCGGGGAGCTGTTTTTT; CDR3aa: CASSPSGRNTGELFF
abundance: few; d_gene: .; j_gene: TRBJ1-5; v_gene: TRBV3-1; CDR3nt: TGTGCCAGCAGCCAAGTACAGGGAGGACAGCCCCAGCATTTT; CDR3aa: CASSQVQGGQPQHF
abundance: .; d_gene: .; j_gene: TRBJ1-2; v_gene: TRBV2; CDR3nt: TGTGCCAGCACGGACACCTATGGCTACACCTTC; CDR3aa: CASTDTYGYTF
abundance: .; d_gene: .; j_gene: TRBJ2-7; v_gene: TRBV12-3/TRBV12-4; CDR3nt: TGTGCCAGCAGTACCGGGCAGGAAGAGTACGAGCAGTACTTC; CDR3aa: CASSTGQEEYEQYF
abundance: few; d_gene: TRBD1; j_gene: TRBJ1-2; v_gene: TRBV3-1; CDR3nt: TGTGCCAGCAGCCAAGGACAGGGAGCCTTTGGCTACACCTTC; CDR3aa: CASSQGQGAFGYTF
abundance: few; d_gene: .; j_gene: TRBJ2-2; v_gene: TRBV4-1; CDR3nt: TGCGCCAGCAGCCAAGAATTGGGGGTAGGGTACGGGGAGCTGTTTTTT; CDR3aa: CASSQELGVGYGELFF
abundance: many; d_gene: .; j_gene: TRBJ2-3; v_gene: TRBV5-1; CDR3nt: TGCGCCAGCAGCCCGGTATTGGTAAGAGATACGCAGTATTTT; CDR3aa: CASSPVLVRDTQYF
abundance: few; d_gene: .; j_gene: TRBJ2-1; v_gene: TRBV10-3; CDR3nt: TGTGCCATCAGTTCAGGGGGGGGAATCGATGAGCAGTTCTTC; CDR3aa: CAISSGGGIDEQFF
abundance: many; d_gene: TRBD2; j_gene: TRBJ2-7; v_gene: TRBV5-1; CDR3nt: TGCGCCAGCAGCTCGGGGACTAGCGGGCCCTCTCGCCCCTACGAGCAGTACTTC; CDR3aa: CASSSGTSGPSRPYEQYF
abundance: many; d_gene: TRBD1; j_gene: TRBJ2-1; v_gene: TRBV12-3/TRBV12-4; CDR3nt: TGTGCCAGCAGTTTGGACAGGGGGGGGAATGAGCAGTTCTTC; CDR3aa: CASSLDRGGNEQFF
abundance: .; d_gene: TRBD1; j_gene: TRBJ2-1; v_gene: TRBV9; CDR3nt: TGTGCCAGCAGCGTAGGGATCGGACAGGGGTTCGATGAGCAGTTCTTC; CDR3aa: CASSVGIGQGFDEQFF
abundance: few; d_gene: TRBD2; j_gene: TRBJ2-2; v_gene: TRBV3-1; CDR3nt: TGTGCCAGCAGCCAAGAGCCCCCGGGGGGCGGGGAGCTGTTTTTT; CDR3aa: CASSQEPPGGGELFF
abundance: few; d_gene: TRBD1; j_gene: TRBJ2-5; v_gene: TRBV7-2; CDR3nt: TGTGCCAGCAGCGCAGACAGGGGTCAGACCCAGTACTTC; CDR3aa: CASSADRGQTQYF
abundance: .; d_gene: TRBD2; j_gene: TRBJ2-3; v_gene: TRBV20-1; CDR3nt: TGCAGTGCTAGGCGGACTAGCGGAGGGGGCCCAGATACGCAGTATTTT; CDR3aa: CSARRTSGGGPDTQYF
abundance: many; d_gene: .; j_gene: TRBJ2-1; v_gene: TRBV20-1; CDR3nt: TGCAGTGCTAGTCAGGGCAGCGTCAATGAGCAGTTCTTC; CDR3aa: CSASQGSVNEQFF
abundance: .; d_gene: .; j_gene: TRBJ2-1; v_gene: TRBV9; CDR3nt: TGTGCCAGCAGCGTAGCTGGTGCGGGAAAGTACAATGAGCAGTTCTTC; CDR3aa: CASSVAGAGKYNEQFF
abundance: many; d_gene: .; j_gene: TRBJ2-1; v_gene: TRBV4-1; CDR3nt: TGCGCCAGCAGCCAAGAACCCAGCGTTTCCTACAATGAGCAGTTCTTC; CDR3aa: CASSQEPSVSYNEQFF
abundance: few; d_gene: .; j_gene: TRBJ1-1; v_gene: TRBV5-1; CDR3nt: TGCGCCAGCAGCCCTCCGGTAACAGGGACAATGAACACTGAAGCTTTCTTT; CDR3aa: CASSPPVTGTMNTEAFF
abundance: few; d_gene: TRBD1; j_gene: TRBJ2-5; v_gene: TRBV10-3; CDR3nt: TGTGCCATCAGCCCAACGACAGGGGAAGAGACCCAGTACTTC; CDR3aa: CAISPTTGEETQYF
abundance: few; d_gene: TRBD2; j_gene: TRBJ2-7; v_gene: TRBV11-2; CDR3nt: TGTGCCAGCAGCTTAGGGCAGCGGGGGGGTACGCAGTACTTC; CDR3aa: CASSLGQRGGTQYF
abundance: few; d_gene: TRBD2; j_gene: TRBJ2-3; v_gene: TRBV20-1; CDR3nt: TGCAGTGCTGGGGACCCCGGGACTAGCGGCACAGATACGCAGTATTTT; CDR3aa: CSAGDPGTSGTDTQYF
abundance: .; d_gene: .; j_gene: TRBJ2-5; v_gene: TRBV5-1; CDR3nt: TGCGCCAGCAGCTTGGATGCTACCGAGGAGACCCAGTACTTC; CDR3aa: CASSLDATEETQYF
abundance: .; d_gene: TRBD2; j_gene: TRBJ2-1; v_gene: TRBV2; CDR3nt: TGTGCCAGCAGTCGGAGTCTAGCGGGATACAATGAGCAGTTCTTC; CDR3aa: CASSRSLAGYNEQFF
abundance: .; d_gene: .; j_gene: TRBJ2-3; v_gene: TRBV5-1; CDR3nt: TGCGCCAGCAGCTTGGCCCAGGGCTTGGGGATCACAGATACGCAGTATTTT; CDR3aa: CASSLAQGLGITDTQYF
abundance: few; d_gene: .; j_gene: TRBJ2-4; v_gene: TRBV11-2; CDR3nt: TGTGCCAGCAGCTTGGGGGGACAGAGCAAAAACATTCAGTACTTC; CDR3aa: CASSLGGQSKNIQYF
abundance: few; d_gene: .; j_gene: TRBJ2-7; v_gene: TRBV18; CDR3nt: TGTACCAGCTCACCAGAGTCCCAGGGCGAGCAGTACTTC; CDR3aa: CTSSPESQGEQYF
abundance: many; d_gene: .; j_gene: TRBJ2-1; v_gene: TRBV20-1; CDR3nt: TGCAGTGCTAGATCGGTAGCCATTATCTATGAGCAGTTCTTC; CDR3aa: CSARSVAIIYEQFF
abundance: many; d_gene: .; j_gene: TRBJ2-3; v_gene: TRBV20-1; CDR3nt: TGCAGTGCTAGAGAGGTCACGGGGGGCCCAGATACGCAGTATTTT; CDR3aa: CSAREVTGGPDTQYF
abundance: many; d_gene: TRBD1; j_gene: TRBJ1-2; v_gene: TRBV3-1; CDR3nt: TGTGCCAGCAGCCCGTGGACAGGGGGCGAGGGCTACACCTTC; CDR3aa: CASSPWTGGEGYTF